The clone carrying this T cell receptor beta chain was seen once. Its matching antigen is unknown. This record comes from a study of siplizumab effects on memory and regulatory T cells. V lost 6 bases and J 1 base, leaving 6 bases between the germline ends. Per germline, CDR1 MNHEY and CDR2 SVGAGI. The CDR3 consists of 12 residues. Study-wide findings and caveats: Confirmation that proliferating Tregs from siplizumab cultures had suppressive function was not obtained. Alloreactive sequences traceable to unstimulated CD4+ memory cells declined significantly under siplizumab. The study found naive T cells seemingly more diverse than memory cells and seemingly major alloresponse contributors.

Only in-frame clones appear in the TCRdb table, and some are missing; sequencing was by immunoSEQ multiplex PCR. The sample shows tens of thousands of clones, 79% of them seen only once. Using three donor pairs, the authors sequenced unstimulated naive, memory, effector memory and TEMRA subsets. The sample was memory CD4+ T cells sorted from blood. This receptor was obtained from a human donor in good health. V usage is TRBV6-5 and J usage is TRBJ1-2, with a weak D call TRBD1 (6 bases). The CDR3 nucleotides read TGTGCCAGCAGACAGGGTAACTATGGCTACACCTTC. Translation: CASRQGNYGYTF.